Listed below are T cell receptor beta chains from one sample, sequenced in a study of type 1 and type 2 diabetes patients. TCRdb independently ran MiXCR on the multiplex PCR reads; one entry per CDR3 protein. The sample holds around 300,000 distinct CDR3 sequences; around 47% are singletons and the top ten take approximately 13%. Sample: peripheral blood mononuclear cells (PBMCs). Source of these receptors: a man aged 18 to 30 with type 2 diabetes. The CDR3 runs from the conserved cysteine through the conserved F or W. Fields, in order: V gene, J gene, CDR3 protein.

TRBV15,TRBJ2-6,CATGTGSYPGANVLTF
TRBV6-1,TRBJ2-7,CASSGTGDYEQYF
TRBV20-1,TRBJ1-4,CSAIGTGGEKLFF
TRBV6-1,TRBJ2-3,CASSYHVCIPPRRYF
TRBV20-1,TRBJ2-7,CSAGTGTGVSEQYF
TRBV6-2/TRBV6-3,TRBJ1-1,CASGDQDRAENTEAFF
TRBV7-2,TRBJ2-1,CASSHGQPTYNEQFF
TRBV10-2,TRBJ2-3,CASSGGGEPISDTQYF
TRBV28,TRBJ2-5,CASSELVGPQETQYF
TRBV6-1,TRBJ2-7,CASNDPGLAGDEQYF
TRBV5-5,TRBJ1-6,CASTLVGFNSPLHF